These 4 T cell receptor beta chains originate from one sample sequenced in a study of blood T cell repertoires in COVID-19. Here immunoSEQ multiplex PCR was the method, and the copy in TCRdb shows in-frame clones only, minus some. The table includes approximately 35,000 clones, approximately 89% detected once. The source material was peripheral blood. Source of these receptors: a human donor in a cohort sampled during active COVID-19.

This clone is a singleton in its sample. The rearrangement links TRBV7-8 to TRBJ2-7; 10 bases fit TRBD2. From germline, CDR1 is SGHVS and CDR2 FQNEAQ. The CDR3 is 17 residues long. The V gene end was trimmed by 2 bases and the J gene end by 3 bases; junction bases not matched to a gene: 10. CDR3 DNA sequence: TGTGCCAGCAGCTTACCGCCCCATAAGCGGGGGGGCTACGAGCAGTACTTC. This sequence encodes CASSLPPHKRGGYEQYF.

The chain uses TRBV10-3 and TRBJ2-5; 10 nucleotides line up with TRBD1. The CDR3 is 18 amino acids. Trimming cost V 5 bases and J 3 bases; bases outside gene matches: 15. The germline V gene has CDR1 ENHRY and CDR2 SYGVKD. CDR3 bases: TGTGCCATCAGTCGGGGGACCTTGGGACAGGGGTTCAAAGAGACCCAGTACTTC. It yields the protein CAISRGTLGQGFKETQYF.

The chain is built from TRBV6-2 or TRBV6-3 and TRBJ1-1; D uncertain. The germline CDR1 and CDR2 sequences are MNHEY and SVGEGT. Trimming stripped 0 bases from V and 4 bases from J, with 12 bases between. CDR3 length equals 15 residues. DNA for the CDR3: TGTGCCAGCAGTTACTCGCCGGGGAGTGGCACTGAAGCTTTCTTT. Encoded protein: CASSYSPGSGTEAFF.

This clone was detected a few times. The CDR3 coding sequence is TGTGCCAGCAGTGAACAGGGGCTAAACACCGGGGAGCTGTTTTTT. This gives the protein CASSEQGLNTGELFF. The V call is TRBV2, the J call TRBJ2-2; tentatively, D is TRBD1 (6 bases). CDR1 and CDR2 (germline): SNHLY, FYNNEI. The germline V and J ends were trimmed by 2 bases and 2 bases, with 9 bases remaining between them. There are 15 residues in the CDR3.